The 30 T cell receptor beta chains reported below all come from one sample, sequenced in a study of CD8+ T cells in alopecia areata listed by TCRdb under 2018. Library creation used the immunoSEQ multiplex PCR assay. For TCR sequencing, RNA was extracted from every sample and reverse transcribed into cDNA to serve as template. TCRdb carries this immuneACCESS record with in-frame sequences only. Its versions omit some clonotypes, under half of them owing to an unresolved V gene in the studies checked, with the rest unexplained. The sample table holds over 150,000 clones, of which roughly 60% were seen once. The top ten clonotypes cover about 1.5% of the sample. In light of the paper, this sample's time point label describes: baseline before oral tofacitinib. The sequencing used CD4+ T cells sorted from blood, collected at week 0. These receptors came from a human donor with alopecia areata.

The genes are TRBV5-1 and TRBJ1-1; tentatively, D is TRBD1 (6 bases). Trimming shortened V by 3 bases and J by 8 bases, and 14 bases separated the two germline ends. This CDR3 has 13 amino acids. The V gene's germline CDR1 is SGHRS and CDR2 YFSETQ. The CDR3 here is CASSSLQGNEAFF. CDR3 nucleotides: TGCGCCAGCAGCTCTCTACAGGGAAACGAAGCTTTCTTT.

This chain links TRBV10-3 with TRBJ1-4, with 7 bases fitting TRBD1. The junction had 2 bases not matched to a gene; V was cut back by 0 bases and J by 4 bases. The CDR3 has 15 residues. The germline CDR1 and CDR2 sequences are ENHRY and SYGVKD. In DNA form, the CDR3 reads TGTGCCATCAGTGAGTCCGGACAGGTTAATGAAAAACTGTTTTTT. It translates to CAISESGQVNEKLFF.

This chain joins TRBV10-3 and TRBJ2-3; TRBD1 might be the D (6 bases). V gave up 5 bases and J gave up 0 bases, with 18 bases separating them. The CDR3 has 17 amino acids. Germline V gene data show CDR1 as ENHRY and CDR2 as SYGVKD. CDR3 residues: CAISRMYRASSTDTQYF. The CDR3 coding sequence is TGTGCCATCAGTCGAATGTACAGGGCCTCTAGCACAGATACGCAGTATTTT.

This clone was seen more than once but under ten times. The chain recombines TRBV20-1 with TRBJ2-1; 10 bases are a match to TRBD2. The CDR3 is 11 residues long. V gave up 6 bases and J gave up 9 bases; unmatched junction bases: 2. From germline, CDR1 is DFQATT and CDR2 SNEGSKA (reference sequence). The CDR3 here is CSASGRGEQFF. The DNA of the CDR3 is TGCAGTGCAAGCGGGAGGGGTGAGCAGTTCTTC.

This chain links TRBV29-1 with TRBJ2-1; 11 bases align to TRBD2. The CDR3 contains 12 residues. The V segment lost 7 bases and the J segment 7 bases; nucleotides outside the gene matches: 3. Germline lookup yields CDR1 SQVTM and CDR2 ANQGSEA. CDR3 region: CSATSGGNEQFF. In DNA, the CDR3 is TGCAGCGCAACTAGCGGGGGAAATGAGCAGTTCTTC.

This clone was detected once. The chain combines TRBV7-2 with TRBJ2-3; no firm D call. The CDR3 spans 14 residues. Looked up from germline, CDR1 is SGHTA and CDR2 is FQGNSA. Trimming left V 3 bases short and J 4 bases short, with 11 bases between. CDR3 protein: CASSFFKRSDTQYF. The CDR3, as DNA: TGTGCCAGCAGCTTCTTTAAGAGATCAGATACGCAGTATTTT.

This chain uses TRBV18 with TRBJ1-2, with a tentative D call TRBD1 (6 bases). V was clipped by 6 bases and J by 8 bases, with 16 bases between them. CDR1 KGHSH and CDR2 LQKENI come from the germline V gene. The CDR3 has 13 amino acids. The CDR3 nucleotides read TGTGCCAGCTCCCCGGACAGCGGGGGGGGCTACACCTTC. Its protein product is CASSPDSGGGYTF.

The sample holds a few counts of this clone. In nucleotides, the CDR3 is TGCAGCGTTGAAGGGACAGGGATCTATGGCTACACCTTC. Its protein product is CSVEGTGIYGYTF. The chain recombines TRBV29-1 with TRBJ1-2, with TRBD1 matching over 8 bases. Trimming took 1 base from V and 4 from J; bases not matched to a gene: 2. The V gene's germline CDR1 is SQVTM and CDR2 ANQGSEA. The CDR3 is 13 residues long.

The chain combines TRBV29-1 with TRBJ1-2, with 7 bases that match TRBD1. The CDR3 has 12 residues. Losses at the gene ends were 2 bases for V and 8 bases for J; bases not matched to a gene: 5. Germline values: CDR1 SQVTM, CDR2 ANQGSEA. The CDR3 DNA reads as TGCAGCGTTGAAAACCAGGGGGGAGGCTACACCTTC. Amino acids: CSVENQGGGYTF. Drawing the rest from reference TRBV29-1 and TRBJ1-2, the complete variable domain is SAVISQKPSRDICQRGTSLTIQCQVDSQVTMMFWYRQQPGQSLTLIATANQGSEATYESGFVIDKFPISRPNLTFSTLTVSNMSPEDSSIYLCSVENQGGGYTFGSGTRLTVV.

A single count supports this clone. The chain joins TRBV5-1 to TRBJ2-1; D unclear. Germline CDR1 and CDR2: SGHRS and YFSETQ. V was shortened by 4 bases and J by 7 bases, with 9 bases between the two germline ends. The length of the CDR3 is 12 residues. DNA of the CDR3: TGCGCCAGCAGCGCCAGTGAGAATGAGCAGTTCTTC. Amino acid sequence: CASSASENEQFF.

In its sample, this clone was seen a few times. The chain recombines TRBV14 with TRBJ2-3; D possibly matches TRBD1 or TRBD2 (5 bases each). CDR3 length: 14 residues. CDR1 and CDR2 from the germline V gene are SGHDN and FVKESK. V lost 1 base and J lost 6, with 11 bases in between. The CDR3 spells CASSQGGTIDTQYF. The CDR3 DNA reads TGTGCCAGCAGCCAAGGGGGGACGATTGATACGCAGTATTTT.

V usage is TRBV9 and J usage is TRBJ1-1, with D maybe TRBD1 (6 bases). V was shortened by 0 bases and J by 4 bases, with 7 bases between the two germline ends. The CDR3 has 13 residues. Germline V gives CDR1 SGDLS, CDR2 YYNGEE. CDR3 in DNA: TGTGCCAGCAGCGTAGTCAGGGGCACTGAAGCTTTCTTT. It translates to CASSVVRGTEAFF.

The gene calls are TRBV25-1 and TRBJ1-6; the D gene is possibly TRBD1 (5 bases). Trimming shortened V by 6 bases and J by 13 bases, and 13 bases separated the two germline ends. The CDR3 runs to 12 residues. CDR1 is MGHDK, CDR2 SYGVNS, per germline. Here the CDR3 DNA reads TGTGCCAGCAGGCAGGGAGTTTCTCCCCTCCACTTT. Encoded protein: CASRQGVSPLHF.

This chain joins TRBV29-1 and TRBJ2-5; 8 bases fit TRBD2. The germline gives CDR1 SQVTM, CDR2 ANQGSEA. V trimming: 3 bases; J trimming: 1 base; junction bases outside the gene matches: 10. This CDR3 has 16 amino acids. The CDR3 region is CSVDSRLSGAQETQYF. CDR3 coding DNA: TGCAGCGTTGACAGTCGGCTTAGCGGGGCCCAAGAGACCCAGTACTTC. Together with reference TRBV29-1 and TRBJ2-5, the CDR3 gives the full variable domain: SAVISQKPSRDICQRGTSLTIQCQVDSQVTMMFWYRQQPGQSLTLIATANQGSEATYESGFVIDKFPISRPNLTFSTLTVSNMSPEDSSIYLCSVDSRLSGAQETQYFGPGTRLLVL.

The chain uses TRBV6-6 and TRBJ1-2, with 9 bases fitting TRBD1. The J segment lost 5 bases and the V segment lost 6 bases, leaving 4 bases of the junction unmatched. Per germline, CDR1 MNHNY and CDR2 SVGAGI (reference sequence). The length of the CDR3 is 13 residues. In nucleotides, the CDR3 is TGTGCCAGCAGACTTGGACAGGGGTATGGCTACACCTTC. Its protein is CASRLGQGYGYTF.

This clone has just a few counts. The chain recombines TRBV5-1 with TRBJ1-2; D uncertain. Germline assignment: CDR1 SGHRS and CDR2 YFSETQ. This CDR3 region has 14 residues. Trimming removed 3 bases from V and 6 bases from J, with 15 bases in between. CDR3 residues: CASSSGLQSDGYTF. Here the CDR3 DNA reads TGCGCCAGCAGCTCCGGACTACAATCGGATGGCTACACCTTC.

The chain combines TRBV6-5 with TRBJ1-1, with 7 bases aligning to TRBD1. The CDR3 spans 14 residues. The V gene end was trimmed by 7 bases and the J gene end by 1 base; junction bases not matched to a gene: 6. CDR1 and CDR2 (germline): MNHEY, SVGAGI. Here the CDR3 DNA reads TGTGCCAGCAACCGTGACAGGGCGAACACTGAAGCTTTCTTT. It codes for CASNRDRANTEAFF.

This clone has only a few counts. The rearrangement links TRBV19 to TRBJ1-1; TRBD1 might be the D (5 bases). Germline CDR1 LNHDA, CDR2 SQIVND (reference sequence). CDR3 length: 12 amino acids. Trimming pared 5 bases from V and 5 bases from J, leaving 9 bases between. CDR3 sequence (DNA): TGTGCCAGTAGTGGGGCAGCTACTGAAGCTTTCTTT. Translated: CASSGAATEAFF. The full variable domain, completed using reference TRBV19 and TRBJ1-1, is DGGITQSPKYLFRKEGQNVTLSCEQNLNHDAMYWYRQDPGQGLRLIYYSQIVNDFQKGDIAEGYSVSREKKESFPLTVTSAQKNPTAFYLCASSGAATEAFFGQGTRLTVV.

The rearrangement joins TRBV11-2 to TRBJ2-5, with 8 bases lining up with TRBD2. The CDR3 loop spans 16 amino acids. The trim removed 1 base at V and 4 bases at J, leaving 8 bases unmatched. Germline-derived CDR1 and CDR2 are SGHAT and FQNNGV. The CDR3 bases are TGTGCCAGCAGCTTAGGTTTGGCGGGGGGCGGAGAGACCCAGTACTTC. Protein product: CASSLGLAGGGETQYF.

The chain carries TRBV29-1 and TRBJ2-3, with D uncertain. The CDR3 spans 12 residues. Germline CDR1 SQVTM, CDR2 ANQGSEA. Trimming took off 7 bases at V and 0 bases at J, with 8 bases between the two ends. Here the CDR3 reads CSAKPSTDTQYF. The CDR3 DNA is TGCAGCGCTAAACCAAGCACAGATACGCAGTATTTT.

This chain uses TRBV19 with TRBJ2-2, with TRBD2 matching over 10 bases. The germline V gene has CDR1 LNHDA and CDR2 SQIVND (reference sequence). The CDR3 has 16 amino acids. The junction had 9 bases not matched to a gene; V was cut back by 7 bases and J by 4 bases. The CDR3: CASKIMASGGTGELFF. Written as DNA, the CDR3 is TGTGCCAGTAAAATAATGGCTAGCGGGGGCACCGGGGAGCTGTTTTTT.

The genes are TRBV29-1 and TRBJ2-2; possible D gene TRBD1, 5 bases. Germline V gene sequence: CDR1 SQVTM, CDR2 ANQGSEA. The CDR3 loop spans 12 amino acids. Trimming pared 4 bases from V and 3 bases from J, leaving 6 bases between. CDR3 nucleotide sequence: TGCAGCGTTGGCAGGGACACCGGGGAGCTGTTTTTT. Translating it yields CSVGRDTGELFF.

The gene calls are TRBV29-1 and TRBJ2-3, with D possibly TRBD1 on 6 matching bases. V lost 6 bases and J lost 4, with 26 bases in between. The V gene's germline CDR1 is SQVTM and CDR2 ANQGSEA. The CDR3 loop spans 17 amino acids. The chain's CDR3 is CSVKMRATGFRADTQYF. DNA of the CDR3: TGCAGCGTCAAGATGCGAGCGACAGGTTTTCGCGCAGATACGCAGTATTTT.

The chain is built from TRBV11-2 and TRBJ2-7, with 7 positions matching TRBD1. This CDR3 comprises 16 residues. V lost 2 bases to trimming and J lost 3 bases; unmatched junction nucleotides: 10. The germline CDR1 and CDR2 sequences are SGHAT and FQNNGV. CDR3 region: CASSLRFAGDSYEQYF. The CDR3 nucleotides are TGTGCCAGCAGCTTACGATTTGCCGGGGACAGCTACGAGCAGTACTTC.

The chain couples TRBV15 to TRBJ2-1; TRBD1 is a possible D gene (6 bases). This CDR3 comprises 16 residues. Germline CDR1 and CDR2: LNHNV and YYDKDF (reference sequence). The germline V and J ends were trimmed by 2 bases and 3 bases, with 14 bases remaining between them. DNA of the CDR3: TGTGCCACCAGCAGAAACCGGGACACGGGCTACAATGAGCAGTTCTTC. Residues: CATSRNRDTGYNEQFF.

This rearrangement joins TRBV29-1 to TRBJ2-3; 7 bases match TRBD2. The CDR3 covers 14 residues. The ends lost 7 bases at V and 2 bases at J; junction bases unmatched: 9. Germline V gene lookup returns CDR1 SQVTM and CDR2 ANQGSEA. The CDR3 reads CSADRAGATDTQYF. The CDR3 DNA reads TGCAGCGCCGACCGGGCGGGAGCCACAGATACGCAGTATTTT.

The chain couples TRBV5-5 to TRBJ2-2, with a weak D call TRBD2 (6 bases). Germline assignment: CDR1 SGHKS and CDR2 YYEKEE (reference sequence). V shed 0 bases and J shed 9 bases, with 12 bases lying between them. The CDR3 length is 14 residues. The CDR3 region is CASSLAPAGRELFF. DNA for the CDR3: TGTGCCAGCAGCTTGGCTCCGGCGGGGAGGGAGCTGTTTTTT.

The chain has TRBV9 and TRBJ2-5; D uncertain. Trimming cost V 4 bases and J 4 bases, with 14 bases left between them. The CDR3 runs to 14 residues. Per the germline V gene, CDR1 is SGDLS and CDR2 is YYNGEE. CDR3 nucleotide sequence: TGTGCCAGCAGCCCTTCCACGGTCACAGAGACCCAGTACTTC. This codes for CASSPSTVTETQYF.

This clone was found a few times. The chain joins TRBV15 to TRBJ2-5, with no clear D. Trimming removed 5 bases at V and 5 bases at J, with 6 bases between. The CDR3 is 11 residues long. CDR1 is LNHNV, CDR2 YYDKDF, per germline (reference sequence). The CDR3 coding sequence is TGTGCCACCAGCGAGAAGGAGACCCAGTACTTC. Protein: CATSEKETQYF.

The chain joins TRBV6-6 to TRBJ1-2; 9 bases fit TRBD1. Germline assignment: CDR1 MNHNY and CDR2 SVGAGI (reference sequence). V trimming: 4 bases; J trimming: 8 bases; junction bases outside the gene matches: 5. The CDR3 sequence is 13 residues long. CDR3 coding DNA: TGTGCCAGCAGTTCCGGGACAGGGAGGGGCTACACCTTC. It encodes CASSSGTGRGYTF.